The entry below describes one T cell receptor (beta chain). Its target is not known. The data were taken from a study of OX40 agonist ivuxolimab in advanced cancers. Study-level background: It was permissible to have had prior anti-PD-1, anti-PD-L1 or anti-CTLA-4 therapy, and about 40% had some.

V lost 4 bases to trimming and J lost 8 bases; unmatched junction nucleotides: 5. The CDR3 consists of 14 residues. CDR1 SGDLS and CDR2 YYNGEE come from the germline V gene. Study observations and caveats: Relative to CD4+ cells, CD8+ T cells on average had more expanded clones. Clonal expansion was seen in CD4+ and CD8+ blood T cells by week 6 at 0.1 to 3.0 mg/kg.

The data were produced by immunoSEQ multiplex PCR, yet TCRdb's version contains in-frame clones alone and is incomplete. The sample shows around 150,000 clones, 90% of them seen only once. Source: CD4+ or CD8+ T cells sorted from blood, taken in a trial of the OX40 agonist ivuxolimab. The sequence was obtained from an adult with an advanced solid tumor such as melanoma, head and neck, liver or kidney cancer. This rearrangement joins TRBV9 to TRBJ2-1, with 11 bases identical to TRBD2. Here the CDR3 DNA reads TGTGCCAGCAGCTTAAGGACTAGCGGGTATGAGCAGTTCTTC. This sequence encodes CASSLRTSGYEQFF.